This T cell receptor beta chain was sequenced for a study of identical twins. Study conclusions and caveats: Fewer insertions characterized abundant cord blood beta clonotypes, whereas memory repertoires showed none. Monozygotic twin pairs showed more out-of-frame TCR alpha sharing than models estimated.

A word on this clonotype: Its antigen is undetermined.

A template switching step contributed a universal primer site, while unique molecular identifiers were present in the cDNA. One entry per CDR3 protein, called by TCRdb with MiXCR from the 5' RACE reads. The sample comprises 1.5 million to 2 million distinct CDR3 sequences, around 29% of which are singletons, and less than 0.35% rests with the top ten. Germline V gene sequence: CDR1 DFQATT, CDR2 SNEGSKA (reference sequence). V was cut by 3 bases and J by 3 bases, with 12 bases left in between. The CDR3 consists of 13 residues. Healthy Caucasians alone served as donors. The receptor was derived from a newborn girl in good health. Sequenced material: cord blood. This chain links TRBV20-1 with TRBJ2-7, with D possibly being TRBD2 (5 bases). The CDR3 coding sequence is TGCAGTGCTAGGGTCCAGGACTTCTACGAGCAGTACTTC. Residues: CSARVQDFYEQYF.